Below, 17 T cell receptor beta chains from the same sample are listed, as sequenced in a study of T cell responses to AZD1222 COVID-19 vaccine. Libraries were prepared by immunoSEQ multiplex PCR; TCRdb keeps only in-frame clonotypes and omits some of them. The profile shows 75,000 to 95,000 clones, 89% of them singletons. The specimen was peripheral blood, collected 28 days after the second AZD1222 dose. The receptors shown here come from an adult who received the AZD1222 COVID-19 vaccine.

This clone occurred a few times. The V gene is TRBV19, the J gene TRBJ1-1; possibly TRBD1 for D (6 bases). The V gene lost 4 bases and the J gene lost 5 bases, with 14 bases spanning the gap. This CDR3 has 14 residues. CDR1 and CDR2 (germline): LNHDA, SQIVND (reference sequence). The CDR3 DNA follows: TGTGCCAGTAGTAGCCGGGACATGGGGACTGAAGCTTTCTTT. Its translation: CASSSRDMGTEAFF.

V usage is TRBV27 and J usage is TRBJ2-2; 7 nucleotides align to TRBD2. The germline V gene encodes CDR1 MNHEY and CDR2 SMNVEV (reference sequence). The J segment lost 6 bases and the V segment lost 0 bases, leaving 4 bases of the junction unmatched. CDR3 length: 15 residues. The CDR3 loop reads CASSLSRREAGELFF. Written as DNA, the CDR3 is TGTGCCAGCAGTTTATCACGTCGGGAGGCCGGGGAGCTGTTTTTT.

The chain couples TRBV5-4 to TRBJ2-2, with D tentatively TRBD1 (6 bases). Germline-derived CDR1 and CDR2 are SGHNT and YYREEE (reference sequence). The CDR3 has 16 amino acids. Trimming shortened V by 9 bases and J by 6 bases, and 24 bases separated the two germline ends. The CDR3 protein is CATHPGQGSIAGELFF. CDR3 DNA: TGTGCCACCCACCCCGGTCAGGGGTCTATCGCCGGGGAGCTGTTTTTT.

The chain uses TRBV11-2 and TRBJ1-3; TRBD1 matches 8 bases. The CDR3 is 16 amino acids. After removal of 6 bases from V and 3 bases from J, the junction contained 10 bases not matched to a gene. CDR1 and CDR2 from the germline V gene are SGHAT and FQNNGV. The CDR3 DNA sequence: TGTGCCAGCAGTGAAATCGACAGGGGTGGTGGAAACACCATATATTTT. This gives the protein CASSEIDRGGGNTIYF.

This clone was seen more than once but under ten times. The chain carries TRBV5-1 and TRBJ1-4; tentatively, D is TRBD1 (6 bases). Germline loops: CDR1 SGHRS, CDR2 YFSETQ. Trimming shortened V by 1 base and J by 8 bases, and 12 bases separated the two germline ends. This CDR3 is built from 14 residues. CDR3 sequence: CASSLKGGGEKLFF. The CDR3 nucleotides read TGCGCCAGCAGCTTGAAGGGGGGCGGCGAAAAACTGTTTTTT.

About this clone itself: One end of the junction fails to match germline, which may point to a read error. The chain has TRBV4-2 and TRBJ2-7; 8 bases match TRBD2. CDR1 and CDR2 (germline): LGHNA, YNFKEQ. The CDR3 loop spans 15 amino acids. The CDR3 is CASSQGFPAGAEQYF. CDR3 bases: TGTGCCAGCAGTCAAGGGTTTCCAGCGGGGGCCGAGCAGTACTTC.

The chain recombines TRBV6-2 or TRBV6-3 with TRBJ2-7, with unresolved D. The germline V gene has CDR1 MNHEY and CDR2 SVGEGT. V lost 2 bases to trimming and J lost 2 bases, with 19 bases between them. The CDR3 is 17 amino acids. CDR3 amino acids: CASSYQAGQDSTYEQYV. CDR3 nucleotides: TGTGCCAGCAGTTACCAGGCAGGCCAGGATTCGACCTACGAGCAGTACGTC.

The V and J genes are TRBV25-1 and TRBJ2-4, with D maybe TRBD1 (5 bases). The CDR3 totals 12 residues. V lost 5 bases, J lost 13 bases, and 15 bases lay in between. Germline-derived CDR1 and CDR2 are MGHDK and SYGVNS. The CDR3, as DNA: TGTGCCAGCAGTAAATTCTCGTGGGGCCAGTACTTC. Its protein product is CASSKFSWGQYF.

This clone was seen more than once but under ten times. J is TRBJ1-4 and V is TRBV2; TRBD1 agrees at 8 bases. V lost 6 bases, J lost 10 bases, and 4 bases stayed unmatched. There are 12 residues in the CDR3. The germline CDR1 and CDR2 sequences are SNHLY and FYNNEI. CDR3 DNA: TGTGCCAGCAGAGCGGACAGGGTAAAACTGTTTTTT. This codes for CASRADRVKLFF. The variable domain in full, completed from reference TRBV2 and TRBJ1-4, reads EPEVTQTPSHQVTQMGQEVILRCVPISNHLYFYWYRQILGQKVEFLVSFYNNEISEKSEIFDDQFSVERPDGSNFTLKIRSTKLEDSAMYFCASRADRVKLFFGSGTQLSVL.

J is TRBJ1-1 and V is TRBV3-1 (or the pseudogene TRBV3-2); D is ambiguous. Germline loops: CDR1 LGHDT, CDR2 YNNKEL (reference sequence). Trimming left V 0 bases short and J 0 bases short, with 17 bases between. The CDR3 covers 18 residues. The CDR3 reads CASSQERQIFNLNTEAFF. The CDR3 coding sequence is TGTGCCAGCAGCCAAGAGCGGCAGATCTTTAACTTGAACACTGAAGCTTTCTTT.

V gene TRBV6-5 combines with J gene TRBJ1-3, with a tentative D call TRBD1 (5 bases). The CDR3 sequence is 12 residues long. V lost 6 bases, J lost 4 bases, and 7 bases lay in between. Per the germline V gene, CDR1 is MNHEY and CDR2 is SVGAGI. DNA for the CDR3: TGTGCCAGCAGCTGGGGGGGAAACACCATATATTTT. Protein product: CASSWGGNTIYF.

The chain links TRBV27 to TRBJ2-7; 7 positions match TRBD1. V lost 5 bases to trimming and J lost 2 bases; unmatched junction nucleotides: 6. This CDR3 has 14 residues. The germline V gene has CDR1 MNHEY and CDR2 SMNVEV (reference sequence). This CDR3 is CASSPTGTAYEQYF. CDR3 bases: TGTGCCAGCAGTCCTACCGGGACAGCCTACGAGCAGTACTTC.

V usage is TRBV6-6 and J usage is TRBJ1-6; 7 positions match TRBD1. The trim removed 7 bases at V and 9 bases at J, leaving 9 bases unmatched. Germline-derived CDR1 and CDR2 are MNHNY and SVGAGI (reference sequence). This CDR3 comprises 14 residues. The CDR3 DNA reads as TGTGCCAGCACCGGGGGAGGGGGCGGTTCACCCCTCCACTTT. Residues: CASTGGGGGSPLHF.

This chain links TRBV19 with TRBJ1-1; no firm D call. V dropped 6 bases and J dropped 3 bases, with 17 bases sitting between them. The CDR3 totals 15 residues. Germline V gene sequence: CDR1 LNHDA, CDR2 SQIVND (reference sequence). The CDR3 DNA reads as TGTGCCAGTAGCGGTTGGGGTCCCGGGGACACTGAAGCTTTCTTT. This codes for CASSGWGPGDTEAFF.

The CDR3 sequence is CASSVSFNEQFF. The CDR3, as DNA: TGTGCCAGCAGCGTATCTTTCAATGAGCAGTTCTTC. The V call is TRBV7-2, the J call TRBJ2-1; no clear D gene. V lost 5 bases and J 6 bases, leaving 8 bases between the germline ends. The CDR3 length is 12 residues. Germline assignment: CDR1 SGHTA and CDR2 FQGNSA. The full variable domain, with the rest looked up from reference TRBV7-2 and TRBJ2-1, is GAGVSQSPSNKVTEKGKDVELRCDPISGHTALYWYRQSLGQGLEFLIYFQGNSAPDKSGLPSDRFSAERTGGSVSTLTIQRTQQEDSAVYLCASSVSFNEQFFGPGTRLTVL.

The CDR3 reads CASSPWTGNEAFF. CDR3 DNA: TGTGCCAGCAGCCCATGGACAGGGAATGAAGCTTTCTTT. This chain connects TRBV7-2 to TRBJ1-1; 8 bases are shared with TRBD1. Germline V gene sequence: CDR1 SGHTA, CDR2 FQGNSA. CDR3 length: 13 residues. The trim removed 5 bases at V and 7 bases at J, leaving 6 bases unmatched.

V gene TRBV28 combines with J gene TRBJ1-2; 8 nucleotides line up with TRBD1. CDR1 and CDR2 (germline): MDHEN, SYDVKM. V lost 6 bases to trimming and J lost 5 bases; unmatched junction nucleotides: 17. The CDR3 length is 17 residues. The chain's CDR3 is CASRPDLTGGVGYGYTF. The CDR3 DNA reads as TGTGCCAGCAGGCCCGACTTAACAGGGGGTGTCGGGTATGGCTACACCTTC.